The entry below gives a single T cell receptor beta chain sequence along with its context. This sample is part of a study of shared clonotypes between healthy human individuals. Germline V CDR1 and CDR2: LNHNV, YYDKDF (reference sequence). Trimming took 5 bases from V and 0 from J; bases not matched to a gene: 1. There are 13 residues in the CDR3. Libraries were prepared by immunoSEQ multiplex PCR; TCRdb keeps only in-frame clonotypes and omits some of them. The sample yields about 680,000 clones, 90% to 95% seen once. CD8 cells regarded as naive lacked CD45RO, were positively chosen for CCR7, and omitted terminally differentiated effector memory CD45RA+ cells.

The chain is built from TRBV15 and TRBJ2-7, with 7 bases matching TRBD1. Material for sequencing was naive CD8+ T cells sorted from blood. The TCR was taken from a young man in good health. CDR3: CATSGDSSYEQYF. CDR3 DNA sequence: TGTGCCACCAGCGGGGACAGCTCCTACGAGCAGTACTTC.